These 19 T cell receptor beta chains were sequenced from one sample in a study of tumor-infiltrating lymphocytes in primary liver carcinoma. Total RNA (around 500 ng) served as template for TCR beta cDNA synthesis primed by a constant-region primer. Slightly modified ARM-PCR, run as three nested multiplex PCR rounds, produced the TCR beta libraries. Two initial PCR rounds of around 10 cycles each paired TRBV1-TRBV30 forward primers with a C-beta reverse primer. TCRdb passed the multiplex PCR reads through MiXCR, listing each CDR3 protein once. This table has 300,000 to 400,000 distinct CDR3 sequences, more than 55% appearing once. Unsorted whole blood yielded the blood RNA, and germline DNA was also extracted. The sequencing input was peripheral blood. The source is a man aged 40-49 years with primary liver carcinoma and hepatitis B virus infection.

V gene TRBV5-5 combines with J gene TRBJ2-5; either TRBD1 or TRBD2 may supply D (5 bases each). The CDR3 has 12 amino acids. The germline V gene has CDR1 SGHKS and CDR2 YYEKEE (reference sequence). V dropped 10 bases and J dropped 5 bases, with 15 bases sitting between them. The CDR3 spells CADSRWGETQYF. The CDR3 DNA follows: TGTGCCGACAGCCGCTGGGGGGAGACCCAGTACTTC. Full variable domain (rest looked up from reference TRBV5-5 and TRBJ2-5): DAGVTQSPTHLIKTRGQQVTLRCSPISGHKSVSWYQQVLGQGPQFIFQYYEKEERGRGNFPDRFSARQFPNYSSELNVNALLLGDSALYLCADSRWGETQYFGPGTRLLVL.

Regarding this clonotype: Given a much more abundant clone one base away, this may be a read error. The chain has TRBV6-2 or TRBV6-3 and TRBJ2-1; maybe TRBD2 (5 bases). The CDR3 consists of 18 residues. Germline V gives CDR1 MNHEY, CDR2 SVGEGT. The CDR3 spells CVSSGPEGRGPSYNEQFF. The CDR3, as DNA: TGTGTCAGCAGTGGCCCTGAAGGGCGAGGGCCCTCCTACAATGAGCAGTTCTTC.

This chain uses TRBV11-2 with TRBJ1-1, with a tentative D call TRBD1 (5 bases). With 7 bases removed from V and 1 base from J, the gap between germline ends came to 13 bases. Looked up from germline, CDR1 is SGHAT and CDR2 is FQNNGV. The CDR3 loop spans 14 amino acids. The CDR3, as DNA: TGTGCCAGCACCATAGGCAGGGAGAACACTGAAGCTTTCTTT. Protein sequence: CASTIGRENTEAFF.

The chain uses TRBV7-9 and TRBJ2-7, with D possibly TRBD1 on 5 matching bases. This CDR3 has 14 amino acids. CDR1 is SEHNR, CDR2 FQNEAQ, per germline (reference sequence). V was clipped by 6 bases and J by 2 bases, with 14 bases between them. CDR3 nucleotides: TGTGCCAGCAGTACCGGCGCCAGGGCCTACGAGCAGTACTTC. This gives the protein CASSTGARAYEQYF.

Details on this clonotype: A much larger clonotype is one base distant, so this may be a read error. The chain recombines TRBV10-3 with TRBJ2-3, with TRBD1 matching 7 bases. The end of the DNA aligns better with TRBJ1-5, so the J call may be wrong. Germline CDR1 is ENHRY and CDR2 is SYGVKD. The length of the CDR3 is 14 residues. The chain's CDR3 is CASEAGRGTDTQHF. The CDR3 coding sequence is TGTGCCTCAGAAGCGGGAAGAGGGACAGATACGCAGCATTTT.

This clonotype showed up many times. V is TRBV4-2 and J is TRBJ2-4; 7 nucleotides match TRBD1. Germline V gene sequence: CDR1 LGHNA, CDR2 YNFKEQ. V dropped 4 bases and J dropped 6; count of bases not matched to a gene: 3. CDR3 length: 13 amino acids. The chain's CDR3 is CASSPTGVNIQYF. Written as DNA, the CDR3 is TGTGCCAGCAGCCCAACAGGGGTAAACATTCAGTACTTC.

A word on this clonotype: It may be a read error: a sequence one base away is much more abundant. The chain joins TRBV12-3 or TRBV12-4 to TRBJ1-1; a possible D gene is TRBD1 (5 bases). The V end was cut by 7 bases, the J end by 5 bases, with 23 bases between. This CDR3 is built from 16 residues. Written as DNA, the CDR3 is TGTGCCAGCACCCTTGCCGCAGCCAGGGTTAAAACTGAAGCTTTCTTT. Encoded protein: CASTLAAARVKTEAFF.

This chain joins TRBV14 and TRBJ2-7, with a tentative D call TRBD1 (5 bases). This CDR3 is 14 amino acids long. Between the trimmed V and J ends, which lost 4 bases and 6 bases, there was a span of 16 bases. Looked up from germline, CDR1 is SGHDN and CDR2 is FVKESK. The CDR3 nucleotides are TGTGCCAGCAGCCCCCCCAGGGCGTCTGGCGAGCAGTACTTC. This gives the protein CASSPPRASGEQYF. The full variable domain, completed using reference TRBV14 and TRBJ2-7, is EAGVTQFPSHSVIEKGQTVTLRCDPISGHDNLYWYRRVMGKEIKFLLHFVKESKQDESGMPNNRFLAERTGGTYSTLKVQPAELEDSGVYFCASSPPRASGEQYFGPGTRLTVT.

This clonotype was observed many times. The chain employs TRBV6-5 and TRBJ2-5; 7 nucleotides match TRBD2. CDR3 size: 15 residues. Unmatched junction bases numbered 15, after V lost 8 bases and J lost 6 bases. The germline V gene has CDR1 MNHEY and CDR2 SVGAGI. The CDR3 bases are TGTGCCAGCGGGCTGGGGGGGAGGGCCGTAAAGACCCAGTACTTC. Translating it yields CASGLGGRAVKTQYF.

There are a few counts of this clonotype. Since a much larger clone is just one base distant, this may be a read error. The CDR3 does not close with the conserved phenylalanine or tryptophan, likely indicating a read error. The gene calls are TRBV12-3 or TRBV12-4 and TRBJ1-2; possible D gene TRBD1, 6 bases. V shed 3 bases and J shed 2 bases, with 7 bases lying between them. The CDR3 consists of 13 residues. For the CDR3, the DNA is TGTGCCAGCAGTTTTGGACAGAACTATGGCTACACCTCC. It specifies CASSFGQNYGYTS.

This clonotype showed up just once. The chain employs TRBV11-1 and TRBJ2-7; D is perhaps TRBD1 or TRBD2 (6 bases each). CDR1 is SGHAT, CDR2 FQDESV, per germline (reference sequence). CDR3 length: 11 residues. Trimming shortened V by 9 bases and J by 2 bases, and 8 bases separated the two germline ends. The CDR3 loop is CAREGAYEQYF. CDR3 nucleotide sequence: TGTGCCAGGGAGGGGGCCTACGAGCAGTACTTC.

Comments on this clonotype: A much larger clone is a single base away; this may be a read error. V gene TRBV30 combines with J gene TRBJ2-1, with 12 bases matching TRBD2. CDR1 and CDR2 (germline): GTSNPN, SVGIG (reference sequence). The V segment lost 5 bases and the J segment 7 bases; nucleotides outside the gene matches: 15. The CDR3 covers 17 residues. The CDR3 sequence is CAWDGLAGWPRRNEQFF. The DNA of the CDR3 is TGTGCCTGGGACGGACTAGCGGGATGGCCTAGAAGGAATGAGCAGTTCTTC.

A word on this clonotype: Given a much more abundant clone one base away, this may be a read error. V gene TRBV12-3 or TRBV12-4 combines with J gene TRBJ1-5; weak D call: TRBD1 (5 bases). Trimming took off 5 bases at V and 5 bases at J, with 13 bases between the two ends. The CDR3 is made up of 14 amino acids. CDR3 DNA: TGTGCCAGCAGTCCACACAGGAAGCATCAGCCCCAGCATTTT. It translates to CASSPHRKHQPQHF.

To note about this clonotype: Germline is not matched at one junction end, which may reflect a read error. V and J are TRBV28 and TRBJ1-3; no reliable D call. The CDR3 runs to 10 residues. Germline CDR1 is MDHEN and CDR2 is SYDVKM. The CDR3: CASSSRTICF. The CDR3 nucleotides are TGTGCCAGCAGTTCGCGCACCATATGTTTT. Complete variable domain (other parts from reference TRBV28 and TRBJ1-3): DVKVTQSSRYLVKRTGEKVFLECVQDMDHENMFWYRQDPGLGLRLIYFSYDVKMKEKGDIPEGYSVSREKKERFSLILESASTNQTSMYLCASSSRTICFGEGSWLTVV.

This clonotype was seen at least ten times. As DNA, the CDR3 is TGCAGCGTTGAAGTAGGGGCGGAAGACACCATATATTTT. Translation: CSVEVGAEDTIYF. The rearrangement joins TRBV29-1 to TRBJ1-3; D might be TRBD1 (5 bases). CDR3 size: 13 residues. The V end was cut by 1 base, the J end by 8 bases, with 12 bases between. Germline CDR1 and CDR2: SQVTM and ANQGSEA.

This clonotype has at least ten counts. V is TRBV29-1 and J is TRBJ2-7; D not resolved. In germline, CDR1 is SQVTM, CDR2 ANQGSEA. This CDR3 has 11 amino acids. V was clipped by 6 bases and J by 1 base, with 7 bases between them. Here the CDR3 DNA reads TGCAGCGTGAAAGGTTCCTACGAGCAGTACTTC. Protein product: CSVKGSYEQYF.

The genes are TRBV7-9 and TRBJ2-7; D gene uncertain. The CDR3 is made up of 13 amino acids. Germline CDR1 SEHNR, CDR2 FQNEAQ (reference sequence). Trimming pared 5 bases from V and 1 base from J, leaving 9 bases between. The CDR3 bases are TGTGCCAGCAGCCCTCCGAGTTCCTACGAGCAGTACTTC. Its translation: CASSPPSSYEQYF.

This clonotype was picked up many times. The chain links TRBV11-2 to TRBJ2-1; 13 bases match TRBD2. CDR1 and CDR2 (germline): SGHAT, FQNNGV. The CDR3 consists of 17 residues. Germline trimming cut 5 bases from V and 6 bases from J; bases unmatched to any gene: 10. The CDR3 DNA reads TGTGCCAGCAGCGAGTTTTCGGGACTAGCGGGGTTCAATGAGCAGTTCTTC. Amino acid sequence: CASSEFSGLAGFNEQFF.

In regard to this clonotype: No conserved phenylalanine or tryptophan ends this CDR3, so it is likely a read error. CDR3 nucleotides: TGTGCCAGCAGCCGACCGTCGGATACGCAGTATTCT. The encoded protein is CASSRPSDTQYS. The chain is built from TRBV6-5 and TRBJ2-3; D is unresolved. This CDR3 is built from 12 residues. V lost 6 bases to trimming and J lost 6 bases, with 10 bases between them. Germline CDR1 reads MNHEY; CDR2 reads SVGAGI.